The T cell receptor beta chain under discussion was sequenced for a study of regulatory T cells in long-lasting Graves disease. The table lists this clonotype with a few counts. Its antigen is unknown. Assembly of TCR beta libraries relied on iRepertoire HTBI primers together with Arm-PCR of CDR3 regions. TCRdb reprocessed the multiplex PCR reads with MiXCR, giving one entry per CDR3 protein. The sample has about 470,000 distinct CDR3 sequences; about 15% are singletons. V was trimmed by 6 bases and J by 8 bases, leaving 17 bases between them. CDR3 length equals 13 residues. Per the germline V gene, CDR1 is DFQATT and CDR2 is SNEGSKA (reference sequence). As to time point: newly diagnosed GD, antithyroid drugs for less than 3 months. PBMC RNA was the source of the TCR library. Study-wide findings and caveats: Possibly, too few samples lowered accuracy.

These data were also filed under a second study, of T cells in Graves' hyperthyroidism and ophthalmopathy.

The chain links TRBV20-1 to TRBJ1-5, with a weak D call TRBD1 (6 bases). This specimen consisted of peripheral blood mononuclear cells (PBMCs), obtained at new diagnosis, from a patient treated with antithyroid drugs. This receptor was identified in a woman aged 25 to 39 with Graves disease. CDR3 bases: TGCAGTGCCAAAGACAGGCTAGTAGAGCCCCAGCATTTT. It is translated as CSAKDRLVEPQHF.